Listed here are 22 T cell receptor beta chains from one sample, sequenced in a study of identifying expanded T cells in peripheral blood. TCRdb's copy holds only in-frame clones and misses some; the assay was immunoSEQ multiplex PCR. Here the sample spans about 58,000 clones, around nine tenths being singletons. Sequencing was carried out using blood. Source of these receptors: a person aged 18-70 years in good health.

The rearrangement links TRBV19 to TRBJ1-2, with D unresolved. Per the germline V gene, CDR1 is LNHDA and CDR2 is SQIVND (reference sequence). The CDR3 has 14 residues. Trimming took 0 bases from V and 2 from J, leaving 7 bases between them. The CDR3 coding sequence is TGTGCCAGTAGTATAGATACGGGAAACTATGGCTACACCTTC. It specifies CASSIDTGNYGYTF. The full variable domain, its missing parts supplied by reference TRBV19 and TRBJ1-2, is DGGITQSPKYLFRKEGQNVTLSCEQNLNHDAMYWYRQDPGQGLRLIYYSQIVNDFQKGDIAEGYSVSREKKESFPLTVTSAQKNPTAFYLCASSIDTGNYGYTFGSGTRLTVV.

This clone was observed a few times. CDR3 in DNA: TGTGCCACCATGACAGCTTATAATGAAAAACTGTTTTTT. Translation: CATMTAYNEKLFF. The chain recombines TRBV15 with TRBJ1-4; tentative D call: TRBD1 (5 bases). The germline gives CDR1 LNHNV, CDR2 YYDKDF (reference sequence). V was trimmed by 7 bases and J by 4 bases, leaving 10 bases between them. This CDR3 is built from 13 residues.

The chain has TRBV5-1 and TRBJ1-1; 10 nucleotides agree with TRBD1. CDR3 length: 12 residues. Germline V lookup: CDR1 SGHRS, CDR2 YFSETQ. J lost 11 bases, V lost 4 bases, and 5 bases had no gene match. CDR3: CASSLDRGLAFF. In DNA form, the CDR3 reads TGCGCCAGCAGCCTCGACAGGGGGCTTGCTTTCTTT. The full variable domain, in which reference TRBV5-1 and TRBJ1-1 provide the parts outside the CDR3, is KAGVTQTPRYLIKTRGQQVTLSCSPISGHRSVSWYQQTPGQGLQFLFEYFSETQRNKGNFPGRFSGRQFSNSRSEMNVSTLELGDSALYLCASSLDRGLAFFGQGTRLTVV.

This clone was detected once. The chain is built from TRBV10-2 and TRBJ2-2; D not certain. The CDR3 covers 13 residues. Germline assignment: CDR1 WSHSY and CDR2 SAAADI. V dropped 3 bases and J dropped 1 base, with 3 bases sitting between them. This chain's CDR3 is CASSDLNTGELFF. The CDR3 coding sequence is TGCGCCAGCAGTGATTTGAACACCGGGGAGCTGTTTTTT.

This clone occurred a few times. The chain employs TRBV6-1 and TRBJ2-7; 9 nucleotides line up with TRBD2. Germline trimming cut 8 bases from V and 6 bases from J; bases unmatched to any gene: 8. Per germline, CDR1 MNHNS and CDR2 SASEGT. The CDR3 has 13 residues. The CDR3 sequence is CASSQREESEQYF. The CDR3 nucleotides are TGTGCCAGCTCACAGCGGGAGGAGAGCGAGCAGTACTTC.

This chain connects TRBV10-3 to TRBJ2-7, with 9 nucleotides matching TRBD1. Per germline, CDR1 ENHRY and CDR2 SYGVKD. The CDR3 sequence is 15 residues long. V gave up 3 bases and J gave up 5 bases; unmatched junction bases: 8. The CDR3 DNA reads as TGTGCCATCAGTGAAAACGGGACAGGGTATGACGAGCAGTACTTC. Protein product: CAISENGTGYDEQYF.

The sample holds one count of this clone. The genes are TRBV27 and TRBJ2-2; tentatively, D is TRBD2 (6 bases). Germline V lookup: CDR1 MNHEY, CDR2 SMNVEV (reference sequence). The length of the CDR3 is 11 residues. V lost 10 bases and J 6 bases, leaving 9 bases between the germline ends. CDR3 region: CATRRAGELFF. CDR3 sequence (DNA): TGTGCCACCCGGAGGGCCGGGGAGCTGTTTTTT.

The V call is TRBV19, the J call TRBJ1-5, with 9 bases identical to TRBD1. This CDR3 spans 17 amino acids. Per the germline V gene, CDR1 is LNHDA and CDR2 is SQIVND (reference sequence). The junction had 6 bases not matched to a gene; V was cut back by 0 bases and J by 3 bases. This CDR3 reads CASSIDGGTGSNQPQHF. In nucleotides, the CDR3 is TGTGCCAGTAGTATAGATGGGGGGACAGGGTCCAATCAGCCCCAGCATTTT.

The chain combines TRBV19 with TRBJ2-1; D assignment may be TRBD1 or TRBD2 (5 bases each). Germline CDR1 is LNHDA and CDR2 is SQIVND (reference sequence). The CDR3 is 16 residues long. V lost 5 bases and J lost 6, with 20 bases in between. This CDR3 is CASSPWDPGHPNEQFF. In DNA form, the CDR3 reads TGTGCCAGTAGTCCGTGGGACCCTGGCCACCCCAATGAGCAGTTCTTC.

The chain employs TRBV7-2 and TRBJ2-1; the match to TRBD1 covers 7 bases. Germline V gene sequence: CDR1 SGHTA, CDR2 FQGNSA. J lost 4 bases, V lost 3 bases, and 6 bases had no gene match. The CDR3 consists of 15 residues. CDR3 in amino acids: CASSLVRTGYNEQFF. The DNA for the CDR3 is TGTGCCAGCAGCTTGGTAAGGACAGGTTACAATGAGCAGTTCTTC.

This clone was counted once. This chain joins TRBV4-3 and TRBJ1-6; D may be TRBD1 (6 bases). Per germline, CDR1 LGHNA and CDR2 YSLEER. The CDR3 totals 13 residues. The germline V and J ends were trimmed by 3 bases and 7 bases, with 7 bases remaining between them. The CDR3 reads CASSHTGNSPLHF. The CDR3 DNA sequence: TGCGCCAGCAGCCACACAGGGAATTCACCCCTCCACTTT.

V and J are TRBV6-5 and TRBJ1-3; TRBD1 agrees at 9 bases. Trimming removed 6 bases from V and 4 bases from J; junction bases left unmatched: 7. Germline loops: CDR1 MNHEY, CDR2 SVGAGI. This CDR3 region has 15 residues. The CDR3 region is CASSLTGGLGNTIYF. CDR3 nucleotides: TGTGCCAGCAGCCTAACAGGGGGCCTAGGAAACACCATATATTTT.

Worth noting for this clone: Other DNA variants within this sample encode the same CDR3. This chain joins TRBV19 and TRBJ1-3; 9 bases line up with TRBD1. This CDR3 region has 14 residues. CDR1 and CDR2 (germline): LNHDA, SQIVND (reference sequence). After removal of 4 bases from V and 4 bases from J, the junction contained 2 bases not matched to a gene. The CDR3 here is CASSRGQGGNTIYF. DNA for the CDR3: TGTGCCAGTAGTAGGGGACAGGGAGGAAACACCATATATTTT.

The CDR3 DNA is TGTGCCAGCAGCTTATCACTAGCGGGGGTCTCTGGGGCCAACGTCCTGACTTTC. Its translation: CASSLSLAGVSGANVLTF. The V call is TRBV13, the J call TRBJ2-6; TRBD2 agrees at 11 bases. The CDR3 is 18 amino acids. Per germline, CDR1 PRHDT and CDR2 FYEKMQ (reference sequence). V shed 2 bases and J 0 bases; nucleotides not matched to a gene: 3.

The V call is TRBV15, the J call TRBJ2-1; D is undetermined. This CDR3 has 14 residues. The V gene's germline CDR1 is LNHNV and CDR2 YYDKDF (reference sequence). V lost 2 bases and J 7 bases, leaving 12 bases between the germline ends. In DNA form, the CDR3 reads TGTGCCACCAGCAGACCAGTTAGGGATAATGAGCAGTTCTTC. This sequence encodes CATSRPVRDNEQFF.

This chain uses TRBV7-2 with TRBJ2-5, with D possibly TRBD2 on 6 matching bases. V lost 5 bases, J lost 5 bases, and 15 bases lay in between. Germline CDR1 and CDR2: SGHTA and FQGNSA. The CDR3 loop spans 14 amino acids. CDR3 sequence (DNA): TGTGCCAGCAGCCTAAAGGGACTTGAGGAGACCCAGTACTTC. It encodes CASSLKGLEETQYF.

V gene TRBV23-1 combines with J gene TRBJ1-4; 9 bases line up with TRBD1. TRBV23-1 is placed among ORFs of uncertain function. J lost 0 bases, V lost 1 base, and 6 bases had no gene match. This CDR3 has 18 amino acids. CDR3 DNA sequence: TGCGCCAGCAGTCAATGCGGGACAGGGCTTGCAACTAATGAAAAACTGTTTTTT. Protein product: CASSQCGTGLATNEKLFF.

This clone was observed a few times. This chain joins TRBV30 and TRBJ1-5; D gene ambiguous. CDR3 length: 14 residues. Germline-derived CDR1 and CDR2 are GTSNPN and SVGIG (reference sequence). V was pared by 2 bases and J by 2 bases, with 10 bases between. CDR3 residues: CAWSSGVGNQPQHF. CDR3 DNA sequence: TGTGCCTGGAGTTCTGGAGTCGGCAATCAGCCCCAGCATTTT.

This chain uses TRBV4-3 with TRBJ2-5; 14 bases agree with TRBD2. This CDR3 comprises 17 residues. Per the germline V gene, CDR1 is LGHNA and CDR2 is YSLEER. The ends lost 0 bases at V and 1 base at J; junction bases unmatched: 1. The CDR3 protein is CASSQDGTSGGQETQYF. Here the CDR3 DNA reads TGCGCCAGCAGCCAAGACGGGACTAGCGGGGGCCAAGAGACCCAGTACTTC.

The chain carries TRBV6-5 and TRBJ2-5; no definite D call. Germline values: CDR1 MNHEY, CDR2 SVGAGI. Trimming stripped 6 bases from V and 2 bases from J, with 13 bases between. This CDR3 region has 14 residues. The CDR3 protein is CASRTRLIQETQYF. CDR3 DNA sequence: TGTGCCAGCAGGACCAGACTCATACAAGAGACCCAGTACTTC.

The V and J genes are TRBV10-3 and TRBJ2-3; D not resolved. The V end lost 2 bases, the J end lost 6 bases, and 9 bases lay between the germline ends. The CDR3 consists of 13 residues. Germline loops: CDR1 ENHRY, CDR2 SYGVKD. The CDR3 region has the DNA TGTGCCATCAGTGAGGGCCTCGTGGATACGCAGTATTTT. It codes for CAISEGLVDTQYF.

In nucleotides, the CDR3 is TGTGCCAGCAGCCCCAGCCTCGAGCAGTACTTC. Protein sequence: CASSPSLEQYF. This chain links TRBV7-2 with TRBJ2-7; no reliable D call. The CDR3 has 11 amino acids. The V gene's germline CDR1 is SGHTA and CDR2 FQGNSA. Trimming took 5 bases from V and 6 from J, leaving 8 bases between them. Full variable domain (rest looked up from reference TRBV7-2 and TRBJ2-7): GAGVSQSPSNKVTEKGKDVELRCDPISGHTALYWYRQSLGQGLEFLIYFQGNSAPDKSGLPSDRFSAERTGGSVSTLTIQRTQQEDSAVYLCASSPSLEQYFGPGTRLTVT.